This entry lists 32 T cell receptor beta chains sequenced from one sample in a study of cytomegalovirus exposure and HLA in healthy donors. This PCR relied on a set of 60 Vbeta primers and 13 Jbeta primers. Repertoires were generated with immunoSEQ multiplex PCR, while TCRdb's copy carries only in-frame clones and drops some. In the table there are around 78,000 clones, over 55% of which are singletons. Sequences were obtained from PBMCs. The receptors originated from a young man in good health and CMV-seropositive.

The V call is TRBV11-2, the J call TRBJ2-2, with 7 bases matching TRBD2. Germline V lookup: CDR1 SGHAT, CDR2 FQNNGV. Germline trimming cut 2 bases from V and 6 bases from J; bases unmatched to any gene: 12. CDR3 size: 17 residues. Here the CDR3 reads CASSLSAGLGASGELFF. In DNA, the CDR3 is TGTGCCAGCAGCTTATCTGCCGGACTAGGGGCGTCCGGGGAGCTGTTTTTT.

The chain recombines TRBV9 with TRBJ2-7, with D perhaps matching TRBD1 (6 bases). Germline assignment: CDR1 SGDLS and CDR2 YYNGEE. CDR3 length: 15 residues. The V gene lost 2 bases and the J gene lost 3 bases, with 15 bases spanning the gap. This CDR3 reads CASSVEDSTYYEQYF. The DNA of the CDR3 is TGTGCCAGCAGCGTCGAGGACAGTACGTACTACGAGCAGTACTTC.

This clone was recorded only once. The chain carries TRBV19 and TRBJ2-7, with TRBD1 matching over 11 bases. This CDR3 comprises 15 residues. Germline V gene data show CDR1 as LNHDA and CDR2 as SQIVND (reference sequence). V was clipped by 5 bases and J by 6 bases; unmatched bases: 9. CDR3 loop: CASSSTGTGGIEQYF. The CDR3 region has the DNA TGTGCCAGTAGTTCGACCGGGACAGGGGGAATCGAGCAGTACTTC.

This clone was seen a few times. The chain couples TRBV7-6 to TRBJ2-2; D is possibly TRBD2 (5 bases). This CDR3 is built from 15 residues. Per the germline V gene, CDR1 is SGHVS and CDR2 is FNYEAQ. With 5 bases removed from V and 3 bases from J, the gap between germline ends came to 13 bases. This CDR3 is CASSPSGIYTGELFF. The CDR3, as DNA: TGTGCCAGCAGCCCATCCGGGATTTACACCGGGGAGCTGTTTTTT.

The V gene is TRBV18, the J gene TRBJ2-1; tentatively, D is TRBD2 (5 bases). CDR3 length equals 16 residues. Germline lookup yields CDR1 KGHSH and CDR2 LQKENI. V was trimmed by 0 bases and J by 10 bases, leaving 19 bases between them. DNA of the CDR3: TGTGCCAGCTCACCACCGACCTCCCCCTCCGGCGGGGAGCAGTTCTTC. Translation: CASSPPTSPSGGEQFF.

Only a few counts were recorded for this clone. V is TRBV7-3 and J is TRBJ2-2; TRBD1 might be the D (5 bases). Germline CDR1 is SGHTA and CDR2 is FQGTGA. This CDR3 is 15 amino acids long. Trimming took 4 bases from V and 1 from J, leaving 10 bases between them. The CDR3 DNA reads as TGTGCCAGCAGCTCCGTCAGGGAGAACACCGGGGAGCTGTTTTTT. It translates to CASSSVRENTGELFF.

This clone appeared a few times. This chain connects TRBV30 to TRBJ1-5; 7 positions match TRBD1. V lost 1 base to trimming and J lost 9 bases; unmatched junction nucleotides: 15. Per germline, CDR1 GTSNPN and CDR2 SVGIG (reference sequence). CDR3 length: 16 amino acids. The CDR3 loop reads CAWSASIQGSRWPQHF. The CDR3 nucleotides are TGTGCCTGGAGTGCCAGCATACAGGGGTCAAGATGGCCCCAGCATTTT.

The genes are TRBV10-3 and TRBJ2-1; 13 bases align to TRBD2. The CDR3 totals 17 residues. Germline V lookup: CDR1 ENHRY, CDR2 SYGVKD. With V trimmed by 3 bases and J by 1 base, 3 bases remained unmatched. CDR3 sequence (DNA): TGTGCCATCAGTGATACTAGCGGGAGGGAATCCTACAATGAGCAGTTCTTC. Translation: CAISDTSGRESYNEQFF.

CDR3 residues: CASSLDRETYGYTF. The DNA of the CDR3 is TGTGCCAGTAGTCTGGACAGAGAGACCTATGGCTACACCTTC. The V call is TRBV19, the J call TRBJ1-2; weak D call: TRBD1 (6 bases). The V gene's germline CDR1 is LNHDA and CDR2 SQIVND (reference sequence). This CDR3 comprises 14 residues. The V end lost 5 bases, the J end lost 4 bases, and 14 bases lay between the germline ends.

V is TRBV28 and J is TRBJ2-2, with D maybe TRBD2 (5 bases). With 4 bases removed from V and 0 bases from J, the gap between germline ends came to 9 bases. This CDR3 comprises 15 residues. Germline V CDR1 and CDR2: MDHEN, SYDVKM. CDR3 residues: CASSSPGTNTGELFF. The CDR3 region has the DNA TGTGCCAGCAGTTCCCCGGGAACGAACACCGGGGAGCTGTTTTTT.

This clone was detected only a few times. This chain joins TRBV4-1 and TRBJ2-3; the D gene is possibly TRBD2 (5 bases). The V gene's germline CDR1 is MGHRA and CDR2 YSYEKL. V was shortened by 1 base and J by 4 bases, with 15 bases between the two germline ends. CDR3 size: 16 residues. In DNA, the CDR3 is TGCGCCAGCAGCCAAGCCCAGCTAGCCCCCGCAGATACGCAGTATTTT. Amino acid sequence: CASSQAQLAPADTQYF.

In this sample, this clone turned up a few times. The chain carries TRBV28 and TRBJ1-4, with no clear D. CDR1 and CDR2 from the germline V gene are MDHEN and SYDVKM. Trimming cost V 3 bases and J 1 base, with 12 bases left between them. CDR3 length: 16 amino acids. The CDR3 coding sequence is TGTGCCAGCAGTTTTGGTGCGGGCGGAACTAATGAAAAACTGTTTTTT. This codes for CASSFGAGGTNEKLFF.

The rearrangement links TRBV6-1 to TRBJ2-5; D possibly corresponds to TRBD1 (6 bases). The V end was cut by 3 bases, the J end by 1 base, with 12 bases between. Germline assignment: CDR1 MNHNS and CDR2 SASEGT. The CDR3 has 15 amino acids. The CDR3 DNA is TGTGCCAGCAGTGACACTGACAGGCGCCAAGAGACCCAGTACTTC. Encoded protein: CASSDTDRRQETQYF.

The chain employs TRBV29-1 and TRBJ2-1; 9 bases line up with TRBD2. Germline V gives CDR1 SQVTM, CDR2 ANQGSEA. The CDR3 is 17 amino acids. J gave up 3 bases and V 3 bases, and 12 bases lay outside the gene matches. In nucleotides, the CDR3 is TGCAGCGTTGATGATCCGGTGGGGACTAGCCACTACAATGAGCAGTTCTTC. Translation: CSVDDPVGTSHYNEQFF.

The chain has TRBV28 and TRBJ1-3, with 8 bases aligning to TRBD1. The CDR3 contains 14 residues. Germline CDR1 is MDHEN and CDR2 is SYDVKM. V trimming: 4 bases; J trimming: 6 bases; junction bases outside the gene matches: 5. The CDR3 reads CASSSTGGANTIYF. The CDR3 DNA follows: TGTGCCAGCAGTTCCACAGGGGGAGCAAACACCATATATTTT.

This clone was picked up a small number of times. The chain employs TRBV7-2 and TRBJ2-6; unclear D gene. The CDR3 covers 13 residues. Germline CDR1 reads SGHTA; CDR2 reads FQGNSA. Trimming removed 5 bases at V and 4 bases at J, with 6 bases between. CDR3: CASSTAGANVLTF. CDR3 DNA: TGTGCCAGCAGCACCGCGGGGGCCAACGTCCTGACTTTC.

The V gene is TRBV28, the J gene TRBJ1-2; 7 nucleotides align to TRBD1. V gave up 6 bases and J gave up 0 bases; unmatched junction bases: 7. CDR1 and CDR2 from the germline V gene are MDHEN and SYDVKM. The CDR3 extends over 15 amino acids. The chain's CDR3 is CASRPRDSSNYGYTF. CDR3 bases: TGTGCCAGCAGACCTAGGGACAGTTCTAACTATGGCTACACCTTC.

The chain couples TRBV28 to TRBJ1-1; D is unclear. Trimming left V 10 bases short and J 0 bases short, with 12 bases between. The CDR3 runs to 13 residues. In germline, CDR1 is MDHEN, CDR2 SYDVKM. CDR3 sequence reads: CAILNGMNTEAFF. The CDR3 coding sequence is TGTGCCATCCTGAACGGGATGAACACTGAAGCTTTCTTT.

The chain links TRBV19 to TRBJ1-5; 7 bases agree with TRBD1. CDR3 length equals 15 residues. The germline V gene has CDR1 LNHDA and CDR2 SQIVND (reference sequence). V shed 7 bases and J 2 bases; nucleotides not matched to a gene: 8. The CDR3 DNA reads TGTGCCAGTACCGAACAGGGGATTGGCAATCAGCCCCAGCATTTT. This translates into CASTEQGIGNQPQHF.

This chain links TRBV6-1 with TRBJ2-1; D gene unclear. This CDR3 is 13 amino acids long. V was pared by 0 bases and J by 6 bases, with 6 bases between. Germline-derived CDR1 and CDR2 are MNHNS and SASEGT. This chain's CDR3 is CASSEAQRNEQFF. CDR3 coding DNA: TGTGCCAGCAGTGAAGCCCAGCGCAATGAGCAGTTCTTC.

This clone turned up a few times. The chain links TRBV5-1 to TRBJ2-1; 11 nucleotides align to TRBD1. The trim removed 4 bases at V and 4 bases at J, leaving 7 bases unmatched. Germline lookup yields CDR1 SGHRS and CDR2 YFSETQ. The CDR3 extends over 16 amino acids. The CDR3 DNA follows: TGCGCCAGCAGCCTCTTTGGACAGGGGGCTTACAATGAGCAGTTCTTC. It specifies CASSLFGQGAYNEQFF.

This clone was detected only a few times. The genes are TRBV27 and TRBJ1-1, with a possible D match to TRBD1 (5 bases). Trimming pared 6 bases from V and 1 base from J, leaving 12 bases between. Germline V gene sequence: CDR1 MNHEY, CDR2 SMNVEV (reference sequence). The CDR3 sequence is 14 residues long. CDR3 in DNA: TGTGCCAGCAGGCCGGGGGATAGGAACACTGAAGCTTTCTTT. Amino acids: CASRPGDRNTEAFF.

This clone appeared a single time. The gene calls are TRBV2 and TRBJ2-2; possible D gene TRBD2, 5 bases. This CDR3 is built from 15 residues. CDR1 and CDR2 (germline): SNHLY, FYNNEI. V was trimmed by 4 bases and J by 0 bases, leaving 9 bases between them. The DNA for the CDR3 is TGTGCCAGCAGTGTGGCGGGCCCGAACACCGGGGAGCTGTTTTTT. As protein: CASSVAGPNTGELFF.

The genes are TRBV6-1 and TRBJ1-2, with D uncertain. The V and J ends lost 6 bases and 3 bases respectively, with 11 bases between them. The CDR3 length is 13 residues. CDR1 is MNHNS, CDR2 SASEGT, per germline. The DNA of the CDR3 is TGTGCCAGCAGCCGATACGAGGACTATGGCTACACCTTC. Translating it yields CASSRYEDYGYTF.

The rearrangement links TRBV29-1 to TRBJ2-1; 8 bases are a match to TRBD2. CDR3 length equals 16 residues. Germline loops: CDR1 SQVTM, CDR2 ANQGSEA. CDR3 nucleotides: TGCGGCCCCCGCACAGGGCGGGAGGCCCACCAATGTGAGCAGTTCTTC. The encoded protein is CGPRTGREAHQCEQFF.

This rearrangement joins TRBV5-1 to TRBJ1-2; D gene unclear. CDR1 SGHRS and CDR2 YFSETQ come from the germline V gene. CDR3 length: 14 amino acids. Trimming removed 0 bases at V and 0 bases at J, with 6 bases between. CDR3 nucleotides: TGCGCCAGCAGCTTGGAATCTACTAACTATGGCTACACCTTC. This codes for CASSLESTNYGYTF.

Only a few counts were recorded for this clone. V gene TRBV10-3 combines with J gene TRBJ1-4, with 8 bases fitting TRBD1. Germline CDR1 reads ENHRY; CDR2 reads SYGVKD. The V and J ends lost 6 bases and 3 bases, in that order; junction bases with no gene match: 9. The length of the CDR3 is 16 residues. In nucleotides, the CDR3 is TGTGCCATCAGCGGAACAGGGGGGATTTCTAATGAAAAACTGTTTTTT. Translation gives CAISGTGGISNEKLFF.

CDR3 loop: CATSIGLRDEKLFF. CDR3 sequence (DNA): TGTGCCACCAGTATTGGGTTGAGGGATGAAAAACTGTTTTTT. The chain employs TRBV15 and TRBJ1-4; D remains unclear. V was trimmed by 6 bases and J by 6 bases, leaving 14 bases between them. The germline gives CDR1 LNHNV, CDR2 YYDKDF (reference sequence). The CDR3 sequence is 14 residues long.

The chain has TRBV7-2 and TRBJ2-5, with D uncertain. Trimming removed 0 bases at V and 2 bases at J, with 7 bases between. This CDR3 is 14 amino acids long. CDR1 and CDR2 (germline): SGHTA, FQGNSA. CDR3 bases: TGTGCCAGCAGCTTAGCTTACGGGCAAGAGACCCAGTACTTC. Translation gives CASSLAYGQETQYF.

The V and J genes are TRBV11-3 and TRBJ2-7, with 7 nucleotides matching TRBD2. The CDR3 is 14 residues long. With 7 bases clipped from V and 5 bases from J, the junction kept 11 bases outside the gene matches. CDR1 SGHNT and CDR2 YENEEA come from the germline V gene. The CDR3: CASNQGGSTHEQYF. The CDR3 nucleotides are TGTGCCAGCAATCAGGGCGGGAGCACCCACGAGCAGTACTTC.

The CDR3 DNA reads as TGTGCCAGCACCGGGACTAGCGACTCCTACGAGCAGTACTTC. It is translated as CASTGTSDSYEQYF. The V call is TRBV6-1, the J call TRBJ2-7, with 10 bases identical to TRBD2. CDR1 is MNHNS, CDR2 SASEGT, per germline. With 7 bases clipped from V and 0 bases from J, the junction kept 3 bases outside the gene matches. This CDR3 spans 14 amino acids.

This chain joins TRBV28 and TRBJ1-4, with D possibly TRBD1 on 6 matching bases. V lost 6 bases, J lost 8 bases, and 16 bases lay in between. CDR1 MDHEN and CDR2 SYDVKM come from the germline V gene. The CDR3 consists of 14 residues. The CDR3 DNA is TGTGCCAGCAGCCCTGAGGGGGGAGGGGAAAAACTGTTTTTT. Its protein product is CASSPEGGGEKLFF.